These T cell receptor beta chains were read from a single sample in a study of CD8 T cells in Susac syndrome. TCRdb independently ran MiXCR on the immunoSEQ multiplex PCR reads; one entry per CDR3 protein. Seen here are 65,000 to 80,000 distinct CDR3 sequences, 90% to 95% observed once, and the top ten hold under 0.65%. Input material: CD8+ T cells from PBMCs. These TCRs come from a human donor with multiple sclerosis. CDR3s include the opening cysteine and the closing phenylalanine or tryptophan. The D gene is left open where the match is weak. The size entry is marked missing in some rows and otherwise reads once, few, many or a size class.

TRBJ1-1,TRBV25-1,.,.,CASRTGRARGRNTEAFF,TGTGCCAGCAGAACGGGACGTGCGAGGGGAAGGAACACTGAAGCTTTCTTT
TRBJ2-7,TRBV5-1,.,.,CASSSRESYNTYEQYF,TGCGCCAGCAGCTCTCGGGAGAGCTACAATACTTACGAGCAGTACTTC
TRBJ2-5,TRBV5-4,.,few,CASSLWGEETQYF,TGTGCCAGCAGCTTGTGGGGCGAAGAGACCCAGTACTTC
TRBJ2-3,TRBV11-2,.,.,CASSLEFRGSTDTQYF,TGTGCCAGCAGCTTAGAGTTTAGGGGGAGCACAGATACGCAGTATTTT
TRBJ2-7,TRBV11-2,.,.,CASSSHQKVSSYEQYF,TGTGCCAGCAGCTCCCACCAAAAAGTAAGCTCCTACGAGCAGTACTTC
TRBJ1-5,TRBV30,.,.,CAWSLPGGGQPQHF,TGTGCCTGGAGTCTTCCCGGGGGCGGACAGCCCCAGCATTTT
TRBJ2-7,TRBV27,TRBD1,.,CASSWVGQGAYEQYF,TGTGCCAGCAGTTGGGTGGGACAGGGGGCTTACGAGCAGTACTTC
TRBJ2-3,TRBV6-5,.,.,CASTQTGMADTQYF,TGTGCCAGCACCCAAACCGGGATGGCAGATACGCAGTATTTT
TRBJ1-5,TRBV19,.,.,CASSIWGNSNQPQHF,TGTGCCAGTAGTATCTGGGGGAATAGCAATCAGCCCCAGCATTTT
TRBJ2-5,TRBV7-9,.,.,CASSPLPEETQYF,TGTGCCAGCAGCCCCCTACCCGAAGAGACCCAGTACTTC
TRBJ2-1,TRBV11-2,.,.,CASSLESGNEQFF,TGTGCCAGCAGCTTAGAAAGCGGAAATGAGCAGTTCTTC
TRBJ2-3,TRBV24-1,.,.,CATSDWGETQYF,TGTGCCACCAGTGATTGGGGAGAGACGCAGTATTTT
TRBJ1-1,TRBV5-4,.,.,CASTSGGPGTEAFF,TGTGCCAGCACCTCGGGCGGGCCGGGAACTGAAGCTTTCTTT
TRBJ2-7,TRBV4-1,.,.,CASSQESLAYEQYF,TGCGCCAGCAGCCAGGAGTCGCTAGCCTACGAGCAGTACTTC
TRBJ2-7,TRBV6-2/TRBV6-3,.,once,CASSYSTANSYEQYF,TGTGCCAGCAGTTACTCGACAGCGAACTCCTACGAGCAGTACTTC
TRBJ2-7,TRBV2,.,.,CASEGRELSYEQYF,TGTGCCAGCGAGGGCCGGGAGCTCTCCTACGAGCAGTACTTC
TRBJ2-7,TRBV12-3/TRBV12-4,.,few,CASSPTLAYEQYF,TGTGCCAGCAGTCCCACTCTAGCATACGAGCAGTACTTC
TRBJ1-2,TRBV3-1,.,.,CASSQDRNYGYTF,TGTGCCAGCAGCCAAGACAGGAACTATGGCTACACCTTC